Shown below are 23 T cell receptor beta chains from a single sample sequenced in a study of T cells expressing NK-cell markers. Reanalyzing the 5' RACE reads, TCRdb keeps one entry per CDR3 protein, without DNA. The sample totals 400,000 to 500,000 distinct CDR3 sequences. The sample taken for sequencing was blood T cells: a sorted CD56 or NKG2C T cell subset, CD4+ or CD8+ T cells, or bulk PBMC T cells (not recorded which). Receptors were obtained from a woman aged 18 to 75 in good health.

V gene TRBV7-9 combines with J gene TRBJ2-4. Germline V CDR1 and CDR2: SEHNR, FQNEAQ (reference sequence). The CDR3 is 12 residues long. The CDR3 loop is CASSSKADIQYF.

The CDR3 region is CASSPSALAGSYEQYF. This chain connects TRBV4-2 to TRBJ2-7; TCRdb's D gene call, TRBD2, goes unchecked for lack of DNA. CDR3 length: 16 amino acids. CDR1 is LGHNA, CDR2 YNFKEQ, per germline.

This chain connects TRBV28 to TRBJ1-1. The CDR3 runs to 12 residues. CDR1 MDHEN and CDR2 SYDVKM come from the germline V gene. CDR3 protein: CASSFHGTEAFF.

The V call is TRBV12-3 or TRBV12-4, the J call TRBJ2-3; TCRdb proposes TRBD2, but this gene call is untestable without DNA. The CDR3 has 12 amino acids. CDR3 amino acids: CASTIAGTTQYF.

This chain's CDR3 is CASGGQGREWNTGELFF. The chain employs TRBV6-2 or TRBV6-3 and TRBJ2-2; TCRdb outputs TRBD1, but without DNA this stays unchecked. The CDR3 has 17 residues. Per the germline V gene, CDR1 is MNHEY and CDR2 is SVGEGT.

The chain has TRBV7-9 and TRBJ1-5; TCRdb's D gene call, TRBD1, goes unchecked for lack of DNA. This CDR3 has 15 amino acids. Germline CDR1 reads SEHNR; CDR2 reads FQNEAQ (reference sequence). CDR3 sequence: CASSLWQGAYQPQHF.

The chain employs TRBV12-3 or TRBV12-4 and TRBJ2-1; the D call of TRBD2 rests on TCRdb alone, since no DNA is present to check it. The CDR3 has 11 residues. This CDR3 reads CASWIVGEQFF.

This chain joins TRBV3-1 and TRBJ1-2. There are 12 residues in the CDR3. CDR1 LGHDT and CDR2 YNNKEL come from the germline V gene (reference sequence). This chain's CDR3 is CASSQTSYGYTF.

The CDR3 spells CASSFLSSGGAGEQFF. This sequence joins TRBV12-3 or TRBV12-4 and TRBJ2-1; the TCRdb call, TRBD2, lacks DNA for checking. The CDR3 contains 16 residues.

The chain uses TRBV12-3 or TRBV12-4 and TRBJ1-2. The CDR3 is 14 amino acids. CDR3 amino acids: CASSFHSGLGGYTF.

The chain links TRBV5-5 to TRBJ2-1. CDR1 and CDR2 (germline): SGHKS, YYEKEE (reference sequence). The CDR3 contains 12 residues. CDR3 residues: CASSWGDNEQFF.

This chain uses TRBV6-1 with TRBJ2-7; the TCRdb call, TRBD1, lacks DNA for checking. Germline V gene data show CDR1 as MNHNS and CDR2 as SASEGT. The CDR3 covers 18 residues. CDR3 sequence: CASSRGTDRDRVSYEQYF.

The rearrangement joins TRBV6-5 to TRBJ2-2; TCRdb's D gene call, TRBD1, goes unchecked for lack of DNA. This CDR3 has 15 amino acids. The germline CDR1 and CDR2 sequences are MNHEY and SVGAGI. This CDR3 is CASSYWVGGTGELFF.

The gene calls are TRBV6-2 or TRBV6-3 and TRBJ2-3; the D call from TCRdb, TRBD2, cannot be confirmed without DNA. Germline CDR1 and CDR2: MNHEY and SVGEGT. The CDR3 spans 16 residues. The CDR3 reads CASSPRTSGVSDTQYF.

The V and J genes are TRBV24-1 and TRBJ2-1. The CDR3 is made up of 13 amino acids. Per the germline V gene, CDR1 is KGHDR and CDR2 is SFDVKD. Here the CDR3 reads CATSDLRLNEQFF.

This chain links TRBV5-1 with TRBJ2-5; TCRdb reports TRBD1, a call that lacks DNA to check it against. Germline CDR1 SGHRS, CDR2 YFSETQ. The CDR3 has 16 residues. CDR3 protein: CASSSTTPTKGETQYF.

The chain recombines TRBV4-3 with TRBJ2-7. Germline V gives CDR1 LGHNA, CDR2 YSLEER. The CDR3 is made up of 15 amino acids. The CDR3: CASSQAPGYSYEQYF.

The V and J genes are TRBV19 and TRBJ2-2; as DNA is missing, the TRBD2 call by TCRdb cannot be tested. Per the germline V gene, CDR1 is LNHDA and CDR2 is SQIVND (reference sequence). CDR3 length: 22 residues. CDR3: CASSIDRYRRLAGGLNTGELFF.

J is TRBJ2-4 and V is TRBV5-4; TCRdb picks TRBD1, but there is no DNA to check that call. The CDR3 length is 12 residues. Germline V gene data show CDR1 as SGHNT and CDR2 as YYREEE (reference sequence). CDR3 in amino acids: CASSPGVDIQYF. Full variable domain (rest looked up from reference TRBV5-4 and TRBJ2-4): ETGVTQSPTHLIKTRGQQVTLRCSSQSGHNTVSWYQQALGQGPQFIFQYYREEENGRGNFPPRFSGLQFPNYSSELNVNALELDDSALYLCASSPGVDIQYFGAGTRLSVL.

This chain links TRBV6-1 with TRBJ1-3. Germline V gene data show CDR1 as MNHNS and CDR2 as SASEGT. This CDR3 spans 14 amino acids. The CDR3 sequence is CASRPQGGGNTIYF.

The CDR3 region is CASSPSGGSEQYF. The chain joins TRBV7-6 to TRBJ2-7. The CDR3 extends over 13 amino acids. The germline V gene encodes CDR1 SGHVS and CDR2 FNYEAQ.

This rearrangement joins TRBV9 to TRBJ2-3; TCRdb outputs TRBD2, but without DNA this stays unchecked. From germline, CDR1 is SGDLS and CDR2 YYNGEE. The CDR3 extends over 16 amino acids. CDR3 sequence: CASSRYGTSVTDTQYF.

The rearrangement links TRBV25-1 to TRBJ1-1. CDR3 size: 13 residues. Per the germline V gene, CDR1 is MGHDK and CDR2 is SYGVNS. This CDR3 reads CASSEIGNTEAFF.